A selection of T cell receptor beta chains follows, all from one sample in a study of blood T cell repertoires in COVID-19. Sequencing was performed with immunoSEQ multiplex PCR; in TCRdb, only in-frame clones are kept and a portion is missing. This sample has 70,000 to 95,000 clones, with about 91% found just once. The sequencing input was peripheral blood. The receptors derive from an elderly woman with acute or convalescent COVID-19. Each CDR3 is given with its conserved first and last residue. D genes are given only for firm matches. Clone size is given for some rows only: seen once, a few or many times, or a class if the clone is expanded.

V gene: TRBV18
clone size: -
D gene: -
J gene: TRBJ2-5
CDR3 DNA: TGTGCCAGCTCACCAGGACAGCCCCAAGAGACCCAGTACTTC
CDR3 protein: CASSPGQPQETQYF

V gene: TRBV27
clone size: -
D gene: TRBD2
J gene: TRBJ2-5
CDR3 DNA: TGTGCCAGCACCTGGCCGGGGGGAGAGACCCAGTACTTC
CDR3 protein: CASTWPGGETQYF

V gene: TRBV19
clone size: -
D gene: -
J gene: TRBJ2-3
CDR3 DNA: TGTGCCAGTAGCCCTCGAGGGGGTGACACAGATACGCAGTATTTT
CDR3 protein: CASSPRGGDTDTQYF

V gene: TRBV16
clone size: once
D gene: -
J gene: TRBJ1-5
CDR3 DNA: TGTGCCAGCAGCCTCCGGGACACTAATCAGCCCCAGCATTTT
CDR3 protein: CASSLRDTNQPQHF

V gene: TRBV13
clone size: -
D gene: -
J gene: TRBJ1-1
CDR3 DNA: TGTGCCAGCAGCTTAACACGGACAGCTGAGAACACTGAAGCTTTCTTT
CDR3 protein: CASSLTRTAENTEAFF

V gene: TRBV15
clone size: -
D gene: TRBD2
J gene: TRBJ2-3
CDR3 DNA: TGTGCCACCAGCATCCAGCGACTAGCGGGGGCCACAGATACGCAGTATTTT
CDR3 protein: CATSIQRLAGATDTQYF

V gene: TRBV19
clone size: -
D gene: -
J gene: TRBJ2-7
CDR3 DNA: TGTGCCAGTAGTAACCCGGGGGACAGCTCCTACGAGCAGTACTTC
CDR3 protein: CASSNPGDSSYEQYF

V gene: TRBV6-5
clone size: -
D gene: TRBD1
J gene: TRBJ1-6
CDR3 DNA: TGTGCCAGCAGTACCAGGGGGGATTCACCCCTCCACTTT
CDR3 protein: CASSTRGDSPLHF

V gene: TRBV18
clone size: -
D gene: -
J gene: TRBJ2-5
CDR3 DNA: TGTGCCAGCTCACCCGTGGGGGGGGCCCTTGAGACCCAGTACTTC
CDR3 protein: CASSPVGGALETQYF

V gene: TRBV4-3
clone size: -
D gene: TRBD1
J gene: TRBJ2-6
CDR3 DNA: TGCGCCAGCAGCCTTCTCCACGGACAGGGGTCCTCTGGGGCCAACGTCCTGACTTTC
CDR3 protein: CASSLLHGQGSSGANVLTF

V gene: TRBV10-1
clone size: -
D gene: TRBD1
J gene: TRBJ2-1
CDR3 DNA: TGCGCCACTCGACAGGGGAAACCTCCCCCCTCCTACAATGAGCAGTTCTTC
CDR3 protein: CATRQGKPPPSYNEQFF

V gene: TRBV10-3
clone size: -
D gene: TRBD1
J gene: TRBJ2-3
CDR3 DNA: TGTGCCATCAGTGTGGGACAGGGGGCAGATACGCAGTATTTT
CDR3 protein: CAISVGQGADTQYF

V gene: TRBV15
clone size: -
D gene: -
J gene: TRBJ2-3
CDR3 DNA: TGTGCCACCAGCAGAGAACCGGGGAGGCCAGATACGCAGTATTTT
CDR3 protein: CATSREPGRPDTQYF

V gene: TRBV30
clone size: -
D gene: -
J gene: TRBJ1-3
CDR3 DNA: TGTGCCTGGAGTGGGGGGCCTGGAAACACCATATATTTT
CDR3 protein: CAWSGGPGNTIYF

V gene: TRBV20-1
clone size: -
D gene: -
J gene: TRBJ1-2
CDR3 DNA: TGCAGTGCTAGAGCTGCGGCTGGCTACACCTTC
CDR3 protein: CSARAAAGYTF

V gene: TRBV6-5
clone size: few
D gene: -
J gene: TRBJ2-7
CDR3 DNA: TGTCCTAGATTGCAACCTCCCTACGAGCAGTACTTC
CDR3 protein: CPRLQPPYEQYF

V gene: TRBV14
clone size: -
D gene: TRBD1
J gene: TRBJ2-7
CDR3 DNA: TGTGCCAGCAGTAACCGGGGACAGGGAAGCGAGCAGTACTTC
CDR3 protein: CASSNRGQGSEQYF

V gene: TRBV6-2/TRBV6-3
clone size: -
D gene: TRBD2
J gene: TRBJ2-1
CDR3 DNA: TGTGCCAGCAGTTACCACTCCTGGGGGGGGGATAACAATGAGCAGTTCTTC
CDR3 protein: CASSYHSWGGDNNEQFF

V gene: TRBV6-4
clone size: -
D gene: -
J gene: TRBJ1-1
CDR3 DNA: TGTGCCAGCAGCAACCAAGGGGGGGCAGCTTTCTTT
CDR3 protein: CASSNQGGAAFF

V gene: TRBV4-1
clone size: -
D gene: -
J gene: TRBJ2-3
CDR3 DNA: TGCGCCAGCAGCCGCTCTCCCCTAGGGGAAAACACAGATACGCAGTATTTT
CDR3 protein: CASSRSPLGENTDTQYF

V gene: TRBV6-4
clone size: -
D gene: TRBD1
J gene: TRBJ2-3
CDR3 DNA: TGTGCCAGCAGTGACTCGACAGGGGCGGGAGATACGCAGTATTTT
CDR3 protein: CASSDSTGAGDTQYF

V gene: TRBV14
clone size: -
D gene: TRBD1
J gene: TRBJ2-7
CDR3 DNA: TGTGCCAGCAGCCGCGTCGGGGACAGGGCCTACGAGCAGTACTTC
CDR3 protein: CASSRVGDRAYEQYF

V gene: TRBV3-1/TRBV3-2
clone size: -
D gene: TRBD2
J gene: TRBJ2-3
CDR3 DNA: TGTGCCAGCAGCCAACAGCGCGGGGGGGCCGGAGATACGCAGTATTTT
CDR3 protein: CASSQQRGGAGDTQYF

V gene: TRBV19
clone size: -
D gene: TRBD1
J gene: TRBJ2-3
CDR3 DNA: TGTGCCAGTAGCATTCAGGGGGCGCGTACAGATACGCAGTATTTT
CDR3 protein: CASSIQGARTDTQYF

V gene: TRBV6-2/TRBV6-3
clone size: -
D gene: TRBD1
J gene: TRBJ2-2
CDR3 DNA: TGTGCCAGCAGCCGACAGGGTCGGAACACCGGGGAGCTGTTTTTT
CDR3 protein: CASSRQGRNTGELFF

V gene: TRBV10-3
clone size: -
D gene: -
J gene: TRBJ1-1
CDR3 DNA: TGTGCCATCAGTGAGTCGCCCGGGGTGGGTACAGACACTGAAGCTTTCTTT
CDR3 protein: CAISESPGVGTDTEAFF

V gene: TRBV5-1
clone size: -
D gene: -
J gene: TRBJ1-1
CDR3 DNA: TGCGCCAGCGCGACAGACATGAACACTGAAGCTTTCTTT
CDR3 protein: CASATDMNTEAFF

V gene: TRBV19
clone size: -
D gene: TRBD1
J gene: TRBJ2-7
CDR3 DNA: TGTGCCAGTAGTACCGGGACAGCGTTCTCCTACGAGCAGTACTTC
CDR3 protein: CASSTGTAFSYEQYF

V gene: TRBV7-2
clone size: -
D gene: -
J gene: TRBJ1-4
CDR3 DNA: TGTGCCAGCAGCTCCCTCAGGGCCCTTAAGGAAAAACTGTTTTTT
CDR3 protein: CASSSLRALKEKLFF

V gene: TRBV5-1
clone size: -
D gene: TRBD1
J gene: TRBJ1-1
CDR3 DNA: TGCGCCAGCAGCTCGAATACAGGGGCCACTGAAGCTTTCTTT
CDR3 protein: CASSSNTGATEAFF

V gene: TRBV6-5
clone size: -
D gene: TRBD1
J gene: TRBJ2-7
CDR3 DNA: TGTGCCAGCAGCAAGACCGGGACAGGGGGCTGGGAGCAGTACTTC
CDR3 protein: CASSKTGTGGWEQYF

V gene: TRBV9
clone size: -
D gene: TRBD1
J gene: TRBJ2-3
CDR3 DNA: TGTGCCAGCAGCGTAGGACAGGGGGATACGCAGTATTTT
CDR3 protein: CASSVGQGDTQYF

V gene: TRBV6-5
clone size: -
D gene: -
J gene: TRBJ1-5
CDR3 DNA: TGTGCCAGCAGTTACGCGGGACCCAGAAATCAGCCCCAGCATTTT
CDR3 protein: CASSYAGPRNQPQHF

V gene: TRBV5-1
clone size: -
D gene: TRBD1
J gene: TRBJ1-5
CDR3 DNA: TGCGCCAGCAGCCCAATACCGACAGGGGGCGCAGTTCAGCCCCAGCATTTT
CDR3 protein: CASSPIPTGGAVQPQHF

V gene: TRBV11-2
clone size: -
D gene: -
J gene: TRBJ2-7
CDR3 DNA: TGTGCCAGCAGCTTAGGACAGCGAACCGTGGAGCAGTACTTC
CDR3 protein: CASSLGQRTVEQYF

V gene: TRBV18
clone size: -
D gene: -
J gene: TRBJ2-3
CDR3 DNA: TGTGCCAGCTCAGATGCGGACATCGGGACAGATACGCAGTATTTT
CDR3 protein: CASSDADIGTDTQYF

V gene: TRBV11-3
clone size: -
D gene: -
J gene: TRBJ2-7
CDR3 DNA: TGTGCCAGCAGCTTACAGGGTTCCTACGAGCAGTACTTC
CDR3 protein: CASSLQGSYEQYF

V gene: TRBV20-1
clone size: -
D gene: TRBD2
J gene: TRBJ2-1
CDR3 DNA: TGCAGTGCTAGTGGGCTAGCGGGAAGTATCGACAATGAGCAGTTCTTC
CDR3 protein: CSASGLAGSIDNEQFF

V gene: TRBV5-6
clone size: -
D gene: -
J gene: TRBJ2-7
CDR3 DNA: TGTGCCAGCAGCTTACCGACAGGGACTGGCGAGCAGTACTTC
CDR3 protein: CASSLPTGTGEQYF

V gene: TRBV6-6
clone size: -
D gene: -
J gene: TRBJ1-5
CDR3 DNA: TGTGCCAGCAGGCCACAGGGTGGGGGTCAGCCCCAGCATTTT
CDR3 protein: CASRPQGGGQPQHF

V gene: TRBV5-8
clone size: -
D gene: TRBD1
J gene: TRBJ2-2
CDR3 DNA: TGTGCCAGCAGCTTCCGTGACAGGGGGGACCGGGAGCTGTTTTTT
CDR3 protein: CASSFRDRGDRELFF

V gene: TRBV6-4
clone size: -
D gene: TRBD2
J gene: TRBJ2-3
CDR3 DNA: TGTGCCAGCAGTGTCCTAGCGGGAGCAGATACGCAGTATTTT
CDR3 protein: CASSVLAGADTQYF

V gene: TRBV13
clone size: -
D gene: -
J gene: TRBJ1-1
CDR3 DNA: TGTGCCAGCAGCTTTAGGGGGGGGAACACTGAAGCTTTCTTT
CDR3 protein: CASSFRGGNTEAFF

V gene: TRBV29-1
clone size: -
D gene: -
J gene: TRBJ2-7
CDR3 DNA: TGCAGCGTTGAAGATCTTCCCGGGAACGAGCAGTACTTC
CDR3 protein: CSVEDLPGNEQYF

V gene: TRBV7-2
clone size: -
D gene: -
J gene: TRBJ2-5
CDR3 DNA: TGTGCCAGCAGCTTAGTTCTTACGGGGCGGGGAGAGACCCAGTACTTC
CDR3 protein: CASSLVLTGRGETQYF

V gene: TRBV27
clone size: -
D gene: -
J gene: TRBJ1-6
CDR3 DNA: TGTGCCAGCAGTTTAGCGGGACGAAATTCACCCCTCCACTTT
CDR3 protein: CASSLAGRNSPLHF

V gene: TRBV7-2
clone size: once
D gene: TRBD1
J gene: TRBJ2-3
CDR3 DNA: TGTGCCAGCAGCTTAAGGGGACAGATAGACGATACGCAGTATTTT
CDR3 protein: CASSLRGQIDDTQYF

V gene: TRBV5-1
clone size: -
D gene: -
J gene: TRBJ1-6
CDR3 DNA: TGCGCCAGCAGCTTGGGGGACACCAATTCACCCCTCCACTTT
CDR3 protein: CASSLGDTNSPLHF

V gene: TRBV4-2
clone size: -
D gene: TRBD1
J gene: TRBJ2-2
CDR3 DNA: TGTGCCAGCAGCCAAGAAGGGCCAGGGGGCGACACCGGGGAGCTGTTTTTT
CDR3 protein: CASSQEGPGGDTGELFF

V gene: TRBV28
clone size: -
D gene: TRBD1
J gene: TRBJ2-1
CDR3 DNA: TGTGCCAGCAGTCCGACAGGGAGCTCCTACAATGAGCAGTTCTTC
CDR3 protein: CASSPTGSSYNEQFF

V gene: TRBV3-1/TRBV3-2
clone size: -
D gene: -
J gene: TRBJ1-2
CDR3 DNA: TGTGCCAGCAGCCAAGGGGCGGGGAAGGGCTACACCTTC
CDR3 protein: CASSQGAGKGYTF

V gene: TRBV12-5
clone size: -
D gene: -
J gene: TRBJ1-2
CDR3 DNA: TGTGCTAGTGGCCCGCCGGGGGTAGGCTATGGCTACACCTTC
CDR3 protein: CASGPPGVGYGYTF

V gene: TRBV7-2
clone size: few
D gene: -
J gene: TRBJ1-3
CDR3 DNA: TGTGCCAGCAGCCTCCGAGACTCGCGCTCTGGAAACACCATATATTTT
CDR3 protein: CASSLRDSRSGNTIYF

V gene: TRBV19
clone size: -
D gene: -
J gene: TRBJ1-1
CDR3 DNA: TGTGCCAGTAGTTTGGCCGGGGGTAACACTGAAGCTTTCTTT
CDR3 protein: CASSLAGGNTEAFF

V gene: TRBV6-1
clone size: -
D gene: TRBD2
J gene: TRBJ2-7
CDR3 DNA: TGTGCCAGCAGTGAAGCAAACCTAGCGGGAGCAGAGCAGTACTTC
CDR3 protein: CASSEANLAGAEQYF

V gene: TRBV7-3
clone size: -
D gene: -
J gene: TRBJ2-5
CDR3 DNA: TGTGCCAGCAGCTTATCAGGGAGGGAGACCCAGTACTTC
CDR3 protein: CASSLSGRETQYF

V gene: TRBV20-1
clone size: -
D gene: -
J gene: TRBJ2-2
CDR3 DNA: TGCAGTGCTAGTAAGCGGACAGACGGGGAGCTGTTTTTT
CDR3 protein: CSASKRTDGELFF